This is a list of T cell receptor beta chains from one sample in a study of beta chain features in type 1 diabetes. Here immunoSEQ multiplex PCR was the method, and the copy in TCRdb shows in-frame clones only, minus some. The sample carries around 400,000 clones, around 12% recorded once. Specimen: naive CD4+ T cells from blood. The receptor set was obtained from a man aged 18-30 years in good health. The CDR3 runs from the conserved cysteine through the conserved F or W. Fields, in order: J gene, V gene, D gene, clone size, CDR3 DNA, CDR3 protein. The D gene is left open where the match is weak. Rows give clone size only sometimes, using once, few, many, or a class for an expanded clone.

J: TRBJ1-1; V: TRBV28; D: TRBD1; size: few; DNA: TGTGCCAGCAGTTCCACTAAGACAGGGGAAAGAGCTGAAGCTTTCTTT; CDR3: CASSSTKTGERAEAFF
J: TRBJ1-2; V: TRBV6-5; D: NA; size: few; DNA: TGTGCCAGCAGTTACTCGGGCAGGACTAGAGGCTACACCTTC; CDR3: CASSYSGRTRGYTF
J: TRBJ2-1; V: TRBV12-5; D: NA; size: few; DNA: TGTGCTAGTGGTTTGGACAGACAGTTGGTCTACAATGAGCAGTTCTTC; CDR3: CASGLDRQLVYNEQFF
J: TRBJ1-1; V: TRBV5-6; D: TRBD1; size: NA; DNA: TGTGCCAGCAGCTTGGTCTCAGGGGGGCACACTGAAGCTTTCTTT; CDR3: CASSLVSGGHTEAFF
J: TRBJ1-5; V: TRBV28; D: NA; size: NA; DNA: TGTGCCAGTCGAAGGGCCAGGGGATCATTTATCGGCAATCAGCCCCAGCATTTT; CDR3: CASRRARGSFIGNQPQHF
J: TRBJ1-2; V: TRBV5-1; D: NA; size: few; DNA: TGCGCCAGCAGCCGGACGGGGGGCTACACCTTC; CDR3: CASSRTGGYTF
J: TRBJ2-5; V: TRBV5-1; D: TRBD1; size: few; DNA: TGCGCCAGCAGCATCCGGACAGGGTCGGAGACCCAGTACTTC; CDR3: CASSIRTGSETQYF
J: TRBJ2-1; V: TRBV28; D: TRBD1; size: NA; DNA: TGTGCCAGCAGTTTTAAGGGACAGGTCTACAATGAGCAGTTCTTC; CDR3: CASSFKGQVYNEQFF
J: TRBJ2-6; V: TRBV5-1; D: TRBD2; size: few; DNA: TGCGCCAGCACCCGTGGGACTAGCGGGAGGTCTGGGGCCAACGTCCTGACTTTC; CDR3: CASTRGTSGRSGANVLTF
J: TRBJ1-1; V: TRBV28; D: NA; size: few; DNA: TGTGCCAGCACGGGGGGAGAGAGAAACACTGAAGCTTTCTTT; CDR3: CASTGGERNTEAFF
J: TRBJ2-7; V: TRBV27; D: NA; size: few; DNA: TGTGCCAGCAGTTCTCGGGACTCGACGCCTAGGACCTACGAGCAGTACTTC; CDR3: CASSSRDSTPRTYEQYF
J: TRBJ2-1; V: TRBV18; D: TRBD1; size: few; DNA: TGTGCCAGCTCACCAAGGACAGGGGGCACGGGTGAGCAGTTCTTC; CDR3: CASSPRTGGTGEQFF
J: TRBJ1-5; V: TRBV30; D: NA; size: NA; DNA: TGTGCCTGGACGAGAGGGGGAAATCAGCCCCAGCATTTT; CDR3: CAWTRGGNQPQHF
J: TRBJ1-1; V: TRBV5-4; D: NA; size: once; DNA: TGTGCCAGCAGCGGCTCCAGGGGGAACACTGAAGCTTTCTTT; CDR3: CASSGSRGNTEAFF
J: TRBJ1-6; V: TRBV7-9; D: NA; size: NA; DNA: TGTGCCAGCAGCTACCTACGGGGGACGAGCAATTCACCCCTCCACTTT; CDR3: CASSYLRGTSNSPLHF
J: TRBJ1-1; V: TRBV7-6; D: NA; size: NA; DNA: TGTGCCAGCAGCCCTTCCCTAGAAACTGAAGCTTTCTTT; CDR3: CASSPSLETEAFF
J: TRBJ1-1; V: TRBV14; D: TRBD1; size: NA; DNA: TGTGCCAGCAGCTCCCCCTCGAGGCAGGGGGCAAACACTGAAGCTTTCTTT; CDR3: CASSSPSRQGANTEAFF
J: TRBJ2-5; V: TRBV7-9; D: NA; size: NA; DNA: TGTGCCAGCAGCTTTGCGTTCCAGGGGCTGGAGACCCAGTACTTC; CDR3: CASSFAFQGLETQYF
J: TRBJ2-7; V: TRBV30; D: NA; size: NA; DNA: TGTGCCTGGAGTCCAGGGTACGAGCAGTACTTC; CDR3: CAWSPGYEQYF
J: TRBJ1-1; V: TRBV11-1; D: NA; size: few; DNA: TGTGCCAGCAATTCCAGGGGCCTCGGGAACACTGAAGCTTTCTTT; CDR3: CASNSRGLGNTEAFF
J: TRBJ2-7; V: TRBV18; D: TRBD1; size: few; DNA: TGTGCCAGCTCACCAGGGACAGGGGTCTACGAGCAGTACTTC; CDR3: CASSPGTGVYEQYF
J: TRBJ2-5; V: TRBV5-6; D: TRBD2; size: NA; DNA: TGTGCCAGCAGTTGGACTAGCGGGGGGCTAGGGGAGACCCAGTACTTC; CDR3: CASSWTSGGLGETQYF
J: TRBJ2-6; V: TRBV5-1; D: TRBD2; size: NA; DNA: TGCGCCAGCAGCTTGGAGCGGGGAAGCTCTGGGGCCAACGTCCTGACTTTC; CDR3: CASSLERGSSGANVLTF
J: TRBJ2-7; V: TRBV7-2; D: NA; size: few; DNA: TGTGCCAGCAGTCAAACAGGCCACGAGCAGTACTTC; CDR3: CASSQTGHEQYF
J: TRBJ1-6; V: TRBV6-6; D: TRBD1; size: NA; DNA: TGTGCCAGCAGCCCAGACAGGGGTTCACCCCTCCACTTT; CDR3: CASSPDRGSPLHF
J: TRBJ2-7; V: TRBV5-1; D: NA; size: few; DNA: TGCGCCAGCAGCTTGGGTTCGGTCAGGGACGAGCAGTACTTC; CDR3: CASSLGSVRDEQYF
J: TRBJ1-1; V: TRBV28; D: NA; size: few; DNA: TGTGCCAGCAGCCGTACAGGGCTCACTGAAGCTTTCTTT; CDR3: CASSRTGLTEAFF
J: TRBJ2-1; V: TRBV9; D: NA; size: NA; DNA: TGTGCCAGCAGCCCCCAGGGGAATGAGCAGTTCTTC; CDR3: CASSPQGNEQFF
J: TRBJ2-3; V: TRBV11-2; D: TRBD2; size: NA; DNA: TGTGCCAGCAGTCTCGGGACTACCAGCACAGATACGCAGTATTTT; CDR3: CASSLGTTSTDTQYF
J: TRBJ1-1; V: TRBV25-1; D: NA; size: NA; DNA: TGTGCCAGCAGTATTGCCGGGACTGAAGCTTTCTTT; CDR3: CASSIAGTEAFF
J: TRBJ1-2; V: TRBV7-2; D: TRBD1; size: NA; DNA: TGTGCCAGCAGCTACAGGGACAGGCCCTATGGCTACACCTTC; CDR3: CASSYRDRPYGYTF
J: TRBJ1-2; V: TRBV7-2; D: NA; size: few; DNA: TGTGCCAGCAGCCAAACCAGGGGCGAAAACTATGGCTACACCTTC; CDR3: CASSQTRGENYGYTF
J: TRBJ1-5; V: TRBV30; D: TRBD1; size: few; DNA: TGTGCCTGGAGTCCTGGACAGGGGGGAACGCCCCAGCATTTT; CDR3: CAWSPGQGGTPQHF
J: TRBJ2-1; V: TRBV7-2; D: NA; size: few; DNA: TGTGCCAGCAGCACCTACTATGAGCAGTTCTTC; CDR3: CASSTYYEQFF
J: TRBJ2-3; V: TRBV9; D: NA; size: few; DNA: TGTGCCAGCAGCGTACTGGGGGCCAAGTCCACAGATACGCAGTATTTT; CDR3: CASSVLGAKSTDTQYF
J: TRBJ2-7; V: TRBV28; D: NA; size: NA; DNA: TGTGCCAGCAGTTTACAGACAACCTACGAGCAGTACTTC; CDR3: CASSLQTTYEQYF
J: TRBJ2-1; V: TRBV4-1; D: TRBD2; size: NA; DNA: TGCGCCAGCAGCCCGAGGGCGGGAGGGCCCGACAATGAGCAGTTCTTC; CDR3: CASSPRAGGPDNEQFF
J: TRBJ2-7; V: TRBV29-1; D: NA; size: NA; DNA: TGCAGCGTTGGAGTCACAGGGTCCTACGAGCAGTACTTC; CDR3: CSVGVTGSYEQYF
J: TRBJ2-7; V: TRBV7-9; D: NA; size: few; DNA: TGTGCCAGCAGCTTAGACTTCGTCGAGCAGTACTTC; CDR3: CASSLDFVEQYF
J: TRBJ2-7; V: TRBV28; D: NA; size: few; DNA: TGTGCCAGCAGTTTATCCCTCAACATTATGGAGCGGCTCTCCTACGAGCAGTACTTC; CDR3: CASSLSLNIMERLSYEQYF
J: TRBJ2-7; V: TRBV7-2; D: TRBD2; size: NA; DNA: TGTGCCAGCAGCTTAGCAGGACTAGCGGGGGCCGAGCAGTACTTC; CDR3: CASSLAGLAGAEQYF
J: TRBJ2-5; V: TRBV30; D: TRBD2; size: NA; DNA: TGTGCCTGGAGTAGTAGCGGGAAAGAGACCCAGTACTTC; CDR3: CAWSSSGKETQYF
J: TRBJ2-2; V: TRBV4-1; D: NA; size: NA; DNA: TGCGCCAGCAGCCATGGGAGATACACCGGGGAGCTGTTTTTT; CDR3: CASSHGRYTGELFF
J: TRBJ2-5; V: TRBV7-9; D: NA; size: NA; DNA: TGTGCCAGCAGCTTAGTTTACAGGCTTGAATCGGTGGCCCAGTACTTC; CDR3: CASSLVYRLESVAQYF
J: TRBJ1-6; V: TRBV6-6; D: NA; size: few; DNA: TGTGCCAGCAGTTACTCGGGTGGGTTCGGGTCACCCCTCCACTTT; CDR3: CASSYSGGFGSPLHF
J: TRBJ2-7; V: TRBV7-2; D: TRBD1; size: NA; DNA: TGTGCCAGCGGCAAGGGACAGGGGTTTAGCGGGACCCCCGCGCAGTACTTC; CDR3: CASGKGQGFSGTPAQYF
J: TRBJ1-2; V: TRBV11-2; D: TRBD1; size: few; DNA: TGTGCCAGCAGCTCTCGGACAGGGATCGGGTATGGCTACACCTTC; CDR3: CASSSRTGIGYGYTF
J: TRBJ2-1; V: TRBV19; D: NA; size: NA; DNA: TGTGCCAGTAGCCGCTGGCGTCCGGACACCTACAATGAGCAGTTCTTC; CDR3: CASSRWRPDTYNEQFF
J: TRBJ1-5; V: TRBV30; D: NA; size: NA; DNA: TGTGCCTGGAACGCCGGGGGGAGGCGGCAGCCCCAGCATTTT; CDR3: CAWNAGGRRQPQHF
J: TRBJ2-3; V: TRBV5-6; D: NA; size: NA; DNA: TGTGCCAGCAGCTACTACAGCACAGATACGCAGTATTTT; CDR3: CASSYYSTDTQYF
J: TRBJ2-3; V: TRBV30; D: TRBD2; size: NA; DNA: TGTGCCTGCGGACTAGCGGGGGGGTCTGGCACAGATACGCAGTATTTT; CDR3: CACGLAGGSGTDTQYF